This T cell receptor (beta chain) was recorded in a study of Graves' ophthalmopathy and Graves' hyperthyroidism. Study overall: Untreated patients at initial diagnosis provided peripheral blood.

V dropped 5 bases and J dropped 0; count of bases not matched to a gene: 4. CDR1 and CDR2 (germline): GTSNPN, SVGIG (reference sequence). This CDR3 has 15 amino acids. Ten or more counts support this clonotype. Its antigen is unknown. RNA transcripts were the source from which TCR beta CDR3 regions were amplified. HTBI-primed first-round RT-PCR preceded second-round multiplex PCR. TCRdb analysed the multiplex PCR reads with MiXCR anew, one entry per CDR3 protein. The table includes approximately 500,000 distinct CDR3 sequences, around 15% detected once. General study findings and limits: Distinction of ophthalmopathy from stable hyperthyroidism by a 13-signature model reached 87.88% sensitivity and 65% to 83% specificity. In blood, most expanded thyroid clonotypes above 0.001 frequency were also detected.

Certain patients were not enrolled. These were patients with other autoimmune diseases, uncontrolled infections, pregnancy or lactation. The V call is TRBV30, the J call TRBJ2-6; 7 bases fit TRBD1. The sequence was collected from a woman in her 30s with Graves' ophthalmopathy. Specimen: blood. This CDR3 is CAWDRASSGANVLTF. The CDR3, as DNA: TGTGCCTGGGACAGGGCGAGCTCTGGGGCCAACGTCCTGACTTTC.